These 27 T cell receptor beta chains originate from one sample sequenced in a study of control samples from healthy donors and cancer patients. Clones were read by immunoSEQ multiplex PCR, and TCRdb kept only the in-frame ones, dropping some. Found here are around 80,000 clones, approximately 91% of them singletons; the top ten hold more than 5.5%. The sample comprised blood. The receptor set was obtained from a woman between 45 and 60 years old in good health.

This clone was observed a few times. The rearrangement joins TRBV9 to TRBJ2-3; D remains unclear. The germline gives CDR1 SGDLS, CDR2 YYNGEE. The V end was cut by 3 bases, the J end by 0 bases, with 2 bases between. This CDR3 has 12 residues. The CDR3 reads CASSESTDTQYF. DNA for the CDR3: TGTGCCAGCAGCGAAAGCACAGATACGCAGTATTTT.

This chain uses TRBV7-9 with TRBJ2-5; D is undetermined. The CDR3 totals 13 residues. V lost 7 bases to trimming and J lost 2 bases, with 11 bases between them. Germline lookup yields CDR1 SEHNR and CDR2 FQNEAQ (reference sequence). The CDR3 sequence: CASKVTGQETQYF. Here the CDR3 DNA reads TGTGCCAGCAAAGTAACCGGACAAGAGACCCAGTACTTC.

The chain uses TRBV2 and TRBJ1-1; possible D gene TRBD1, 5 bases. CDR1 and CDR2 from the germline V gene are SNHLY and FYNNEI. This CDR3 comprises 13 residues. The V and J ends lost 7 bases and 1 base respectively, with 10 bases between them. This chain's CDR3 is CASIRDPNTEAFF. The CDR3 DNA reads TGTGCCAGCATCCGGGACCCGAACACTGAAGCTTTCTTT.

This clone turned up a few times. The rearrangement links TRBV6-1 to TRBJ1-2, with D unresolved. CDR3 length equals 13 residues. CDR1 and CDR2 from the germline V gene are MNHNS and SASEGT. V lost 2 bases and J lost 7, with 11 bases in between. The CDR3 DNA sequence: TGTGCCAGCAGTGAATTTGAGGCGGGTGGCTACACCTTC. Its translation is CASSEFEAGGYTF.

This clone was seen a few times. The CDR3 bases are TGTGCTAGTGGTTTGCAACAGGGTAGCCACCCGAGAGGAAAACTGTTTTTT. Encoded protein: CASGLQQGSHPRGKLFF. V gene TRBV12-5 combines with J gene TRBJ1-4; tentative D call: TRBD1 (6 bases). The CDR3 length is 17 residues. The V and J ends lost 2 bases and 10 bases respectively, with 23 bases between them. Germline CDR1 is LGHNT and CDR2 is FRNRAP. Filled out from reference TRBV12-5 and TRBJ1-4, the complete variable domain reads DARVTQTPRHKVTEMGQEVTMRCQPILGHNTVFWYRQTMMQGLELLAYFRNRAPLDDSGMPKDRFSAEMPDATLATLKIQPSEPRDSAVYFCASGLQQGSHPRGKLFFGSGTQLSVL.

This chain connects TRBV14 to TRBJ2-1, with D possibly TRBD2 on 6 matching bases. Trimming shortened V by 4 bases and J by 4 bases, and 11 bases separated the two germline ends. In germline, CDR1 is SGHDN, CDR2 FVKESK. The CDR3 totals 14 residues. This CDR3 reads CASSLLGRYNEQFF. CDR3 DNA: TGTGCCAGCAGCCTGCTTGGGAGGTACAATGAGCAGTTCTTC.

This clone was detected once. V gene TRBV5-5 combines with J gene TRBJ2-3; D remains unclear. V gave up 1 base and J gave up 0 bases, with 9 bases separating them. CDR1 and CDR2 from the germline V gene are SGHKS and YYEKEE (reference sequence). The CDR3 consists of 15 residues. Here the CDR3 DNA reads TGTGCCAGCAGCTTGTCGGTTTTTAGCACAGATACGCAGTATTTT. As protein: CASSLSVFSTDTQYF.

This clone appeared once. The J gene is TRBJ1-2, the V gene TRBV28, with 8 nucleotides matching TRBD1. The trim removed 7 bases at V and 7 bases at J, leaving 14 bases unmatched. The CDR3 extends over 15 amino acids. Germline CDR1 and CDR2: MDHEN and SYDVKM. CDR3: CASTIDRGELGGYTF. The CDR3 region has the DNA TGTGCCAGCACCATAGACAGGGGCGAACTGGGTGGCTACACCTTC.

The rearrangement links TRBV6-5 to TRBJ1-1; 8 bases map to TRBD1. Germline V CDR1 and CDR2: MNHEY, SVGAGI. The CDR3 is 14 amino acids. Unmatched junction bases numbered 8, after V lost 7 bases and J lost 4 bases. The CDR3 loop reads CASMRTGRSTEAFF. The CDR3 DNA sequence: TGTGCCAGCATGCGGACAGGGCGGTCCACTGAAGCTTTCTTT.

V and J are TRBV30 and TRBJ1-1, with a possible D match to TRBD1 (5 bases). The V and J ends lost 5 bases and 1 base respectively, with 8 bases between them. The CDR3 runs 12 residues. Germline V gene data show CDR1 as GTSNPN and CDR2 as SVGIG (reference sequence). DNA for the CDR3: TGTGCCTGGGCGGGGGGGAACACTGAAGCTTTCTTT. This sequence encodes CAWAGGNTEAFF. Drawing the rest from reference TRBV30 and TRBJ1-1, the complete variable domain is SQTIHQWPATLVQPVGSPLSLECTVEGTSNPNLYWYRQAAGRGLQLLFYSVGIGQISSEVPQNLSASRPQDRQFILSSKKLLLSDSGFYLCAWAGGNTEAFFGQGTRLTVV.

This chain links TRBV5-4 with TRBJ2-3, with D uncertain. Germline V gene data show CDR1 as SGHNT and CDR2 as YYREEE (reference sequence). V was shortened by 4 bases and J by 4 bases, with 13 bases between the two germline ends. The CDR3 contains 14 residues. The CDR3 DNA reads as TGTGCCAGCAGCACCGAATCCTTTGCAGATACGCAGTATTTT. Its protein product is CASSTESFADTQYF.

The chain links TRBV2 to TRBJ1-1; D is uncertain. Germline V lookup: CDR1 SNHLY, CDR2 FYNNEI. The V gene lost 6 bases and the J gene lost 4 bases, with 6 bases spanning the gap. The CDR3 spans 11 residues. As DNA, the CDR3 is TGTGCCAGCAGAGACGTCACTGAAGCTTTCTTT. Its translation is CASRDVTEAFF.

In regard to this clone: The same CDR3 also results from other DNA sequences found in this sample. The chain uses TRBV6-5 and TRBJ1-2; D gene unclear. Germline V CDR1 and CDR2: MNHEY, SVGAGI. The CDR3 totals 13 residues. V was shortened by 0 bases and J by 4 bases, with 6 bases between the two germline ends. CDR3 region: CASSYSGFYGYTF. CDR3 in DNA: TGTGCCAGCAGTTACTCGGGGTTCTATGGCTACACCTTC.

This chain connects TRBV9 to TRBJ2-5; D remains unclear. Per the germline V gene, CDR1 is SGDLS and CDR2 is YYNGEE. The ends were cut back, 1 base at V and 7 bases at J, with 11 bases in the middle. This CDR3 contains 13 residues. The CDR3 region is CASSVPESRTQYF. The DNA for the CDR3 is TGTGCCAGCAGCGTACCTGAATCTCGGACCCAGTACTTC.

This sequence joins TRBV12-3 or TRBV12-4 and TRBJ1-2; TRBD1 might be the D (5 bases). The CDR3 loop spans 11 amino acids. Trimming left V 8 bases short and J 8 bases short, with 12 bases between. CDR3 loop: CASGWGRGYTF. The DNA of the CDR3 is TGTGCCAGCGGTTGGGGCAGGGGCTACACCTTC.

The CDR3 sequence: CATLGLKGYTF. Here the CDR3 DNA reads TGTGCCACTTTGGGTCTGAAAGGCTACACCTTC. The chain couples TRBV10-3 to TRBJ1-2; D remains unclear. Germline CDR1 reads ENHRY; CDR2 reads SYGVKD. Trimming cost V 10 bases and J 8 bases, with 14 bases left between them. There are 11 residues in the CDR3.

J is TRBJ2-7 and V is TRBV30; 13 nucleotides match TRBD2. CDR3 size: 14 residues. V lost 5 bases and J lost 7; bases outside the gene matches: 8. Germline CDR1 reads GTSNPN; CDR2 reads SVGIG (reference sequence). CDR3 nucleotides: TGTGCCTGGTCCGGGGGACTAGCGGGGAGGGAGCAGTACTTC. Its protein is CAWSGGLAGREQYF.

This clone is a singleton in its sample. V usage is TRBV5-1 and J usage is TRBJ1-2, with D tentatively TRBD1 (5 bases). V gave up 2 bases and J gave up 6 bases, with 17 bases separating them. CDR1 and CDR2 from the germline V gene are SGHRS and YFSETQ. The CDR3 contains 15 residues. In DNA form, the CDR3 reads TGCGCCAGCAGCTTAGTAGGGGCATCGGGGAATGGCTACACCTTC. Encoded protein: CASSLVGASGNGYTF.

The CDR3 spells CASSRLGEASEQYF. In nucleotides, the CDR3 is TGTGCCAGCAGCCGATTAGGGGAGGCCTCCGAGCAGTACTTC. This chain links TRBV6-5 with TRBJ2-7, with a weak D call TRBD2 (6 bases). V was shortened by 6 bases and J by 6 bases, with 18 bases between the two germline ends. This CDR3 contains 14 residues. Germline V gene lookup returns CDR1 MNHEY and CDR2 SVGAGI.

This CDR3 is CASSLAPSNTGELFF. CDR3 in DNA: TGTGCCAGCAGCTTGGCCCCTTCGAACACCGGGGAGCTGTTTTTT. J is TRBJ2-2 and V is TRBV5-5; D not certain. The CDR3 sequence is 15 residues long. Germline assignment: CDR1 SGHKS and CDR2 YYEKEE (reference sequence). V dropped 0 bases and J dropped 0 bases, with 6 bases sitting between them.

This chain connects TRBV6-5 to TRBJ1-4, with TRBD1 as a possible D gene (5 bases). Germline-derived CDR1 and CDR2 are MNHEY and SVGAGI. The V and J ends lost 8 bases and 6 bases respectively, with 13 bases between them. The CDR3 sequence is 13 residues long. DNA of the CDR3: TGTGCCAGCCTGGGGGTTCTGGATGAAAAACTGTTTTTT. The encoded protein is CASLGVLDEKLFF.

The chain carries TRBV11-2 and TRBJ2-1; D is unresolved. This CDR3 is 14 amino acids long. V was cut by 2 bases and J by 4 bases, with 9 bases left in between. Looked up from germline, CDR1 is SGHAT and CDR2 is FQNNGV. The CDR3 spells CASSLTSGYNEQFF. The DNA of the CDR3 is TGTGCCAGCAGCTTAACGTCGGGTTACAATGAGCAGTTCTTC.

This clone showed up just once. The rearrangement links TRBV29-1 to TRBJ1-1, with a weak D call TRBD1 (5 bases). The CDR3 runs to 14 residues. The V end lost 7 bases, the J end lost 5 bases, and 20 bases lay between the germline ends. Looked up from germline, CDR1 is SQVTM and CDR2 is ANQGSEA. The CDR3 sequence is CSGQGHGRLTEAFF. DNA of the CDR3: TGCAGCGGCCAGGGTCATGGACGGCTAACTGAAGCTTTCTTT.

This clone is a singleton in its sample. This chain uses TRBV12-5 with TRBJ2-3; D ambiguous. V lost 1 base and J lost 9, with 8 bases in between. Germline V lookup: CDR1 LGHNT, CDR2 FRNRAP. The CDR3 length is 12 residues. The CDR3, as DNA: TGTGCTAGTGGTTTGGGAGGTTGGACGCAGTATTTT. Amino acid sequence: CASGLGGWTQYF. Full variable domain (missing parts from reference TRBV12-5 and TRBJ2-3): DARVTQTPRHKVTEMGQEVTMRCQPILGHNTVFWYRQTMMQGLELLAYFRNRAPLDDSGMPKDRFSAEMPDATLATLKIQPSEPRDSAVYFCASGLGGWTQYFGPGTRLTVL.

The chain links TRBV29-1 to TRBJ1-3; D ambiguous. The CDR3 length is 13 residues. Per the germline V gene, CDR1 is SQVTM and CDR2 is ANQGSEA. The ends were cut back, 1 base at V and 0 bases at J, with 4 bases in the middle. CDR3 bases: TGCAGCGTTGAAGTTTACTCTGGAAACACCATATATTTT. This gives the protein CSVEVYSGNTIYF.

The chain combines TRBV7-9 with TRBJ1-1; no clear D. CDR3 length: 13 residues. In germline, CDR1 is SEHNR, CDR2 FQNEAQ (reference sequence). V shed 1 base and J shed 7 bases, with 10 bases lying between them. This chain's CDR3 is CASSLDSASEAFF. The CDR3 DNA follows: TGTGCCAGCAGCTTAGATTCTGCCAGTGAAGCTTTCTTT.

The chain couples TRBV11-3 to TRBJ1-1; TRBD1 is a possible D gene (5 bases). The CDR3 is 15 amino acids. With 5 bases removed from V and 5 bases from J, the gap between germline ends came to 18 bases. CDR1 and CDR2 from the germline V gene are SGHNT and YENEEA. CDR3 in DNA: TGTGCCAGCAGCCCAAAGGGGTGGACTCGAACTGAAGCTTTCTTT. This codes for CASSPKGWTRTEAFF.